These 12 T cell receptor beta chains were sequenced from one sample in a study of cytomegalovirus exposure and HLA in healthy donors. Generated by immunoSEQ multiplex PCR, the TCRdb table keeps only in-frame clones and is missing some. The profile shows 250,000 to 350,000 clones, 87% of them singletons. The sample comprised PBMCs. These receptors all stem from a woman younger than 45 in good health and CMV-seropositive.

The chain recombines TRBV10-3 with TRBJ1-5, with 8 bases fitting TRBD1. CDR1 ENHRY and CDR2 SYGVKD come from the germline V gene. The V gene end was trimmed by 2 bases and the J gene end by 0 bases; junction bases not matched to a gene: 6. This CDR3 region has 17 residues. The CDR3 DNA reads TGTGCCATCAGTGAGAGGGGGACAGGTAATAGCAATCAGCCCCAGCATTTT. Amino acids: CAISERGTGNSNQPQHF.

The chain is built from TRBV2 and TRBJ2-2, with 9 bases that match TRBD1. The length of the CDR3 is 14 residues. Germline CDR1 and CDR2: SNHLY and FYNNEI. With 7 bases clipped from V and 7 bases from J, the junction kept 7 bases outside the gene matches. This CDR3 is CASTGTGPIGELFF. The CDR3 DNA sequence: TGTGCCAGCACCGGGACAGGGCCCATCGGGGAGCTGTTTTTT. Complete variable domain (other parts from reference TRBV2 and TRBJ2-2): EPEVTQTPSHQVTQMGQEVILRCVPISNHLYFYWYRQILGQKVEFLVSFYNNEISEKSEIFDDQFSVERPDGSNFTLKIRSTKLEDSAMYFCASTGTGPIGELFFGEGSRLTVL.

The rearrangement uses TRBV29-1 and TRBJ1-1, with TRBD1 identical over 7 bases. Germline trimming cut 0 bases from V and 3 bases from J; bases unmatched to any gene: 7. This CDR3 has 15 amino acids. CDR1 SQVTM and CDR2 ANQGSEA come from the germline V gene. CDR3 protein: CSVEERGRGDTEAFF. As DNA, the CDR3 is TGCAGCGTTGAAGAGCGGGGCAGGGGGGACACTGAAGCTTTCTTT.

V and J are TRBV2 and TRBJ1-1; the match to TRBD1 covers 9 bases. The trim removed 6 bases at V and 3 bases at J, leaving 11 bases unmatched. CDR3 length: 16 residues. Germline loops: CDR1 SNHLY, CDR2 FYNNEI. In nucleotides, the CDR3 is TGTGCCAGCAGCGTAACAGGGGGCAGGGAGGACACTGAAGCTTTCTTT. Protein: CASSVTGGREDTEAFF.

The chain links TRBV30 to TRBJ2-2; no definite D call. Deletions cut 3 bases from V and 4 bases from J, with 6 bases between. The CDR3 totals 12 residues. Germline assignment: CDR1 GTSNPN and CDR2 SVGIG (reference sequence). CDR3 residues: CAWRDLTGELFF. Written as DNA, the CDR3 is TGTGCCTGGAGAGACCTCACCGGGGAGCTGTTTTTT.

The rearrangement joins TRBV4-2 to TRBJ2-7, with TRBD2 matching over 7 bases. Trimming at V came to 0 bases and at J to 2 bases, leaving 4 bases not matched to a gene. The CDR3 loop spans 15 amino acids. In germline, CDR1 is LGHNA, CDR2 YNFKEQ. The CDR3 DNA is TGTGCCAGCAGCCAAGATTTTGCGGGAGCCTACGAGCAGTACTTC. This translates into CASSQDFAGAYEQYF.

This rearrangement joins TRBV7-6 to TRBJ1-2, with D unresolved. CDR1 SGHVS and CDR2 FNYEAQ come from the germline V gene. The CDR3 runs to 16 residues. Trimming pared 7 bases from V and 7 bases from J, leaving 25 bases between. The CDR3 DNA reads TGTGCCAGCACCCCATACTCTCTCGGGCAACTGGCTGGCTACACCTTC. The encoded protein is CASTPYSLGQLAGYTF.

V is TRBV6-5 and J is TRBJ1-1; a possible D gene is TRBD1 (5 bases). CDR1 is MNHEY, CDR2 SVGAGI, per germline. V dropped 8 bases and J dropped 1 base, with 14 bases sitting between them. This CDR3 region has 14 residues. The CDR3 here is CASQTRGGNTEAFF. DNA for the CDR3: TGTGCCAGCCAAACCCGTGGGGGGAACACTGAAGCTTTCTTT.

The J gene is TRBJ2-5, the V gene TRBV6-5, with 9 bases aligning to TRBD2. The CDR3 has 15 residues. V lost 5 bases to trimming and J lost 5 bases; unmatched junction nucleotides: 9. CDR1 is MNHEY, CDR2 SVGAGI, per germline. CDR3 sequence (DNA): TGTGCCAGCAGTCCCCGGGACAGCGGGAGGGAGACCCAGTACTTC. Protein sequence: CASSPRDSGRETQYF.

The J gene is TRBJ2-7, the V gene TRBV4-1; D is undetermined. Trimming pared 1 base from V and 0 bases from J, leaving 10 bases between. The CDR3 runs 15 residues. Germline V gene lookup returns CDR1 MGHRA and CDR2 YSYEKL. The CDR3 reads CASSQGPSSSYEQYF. CDR3 DNA sequence: TGCGCCAGCAGCCAAGGTCCGTCCAGCTCCTACGAGCAGTACTTC.

J is TRBJ2-7 and V is TRBV10-1; no definite D call. CDR1 and CDR2 from the germline V gene are WNHNN and SYGVQD (reference sequence). The V end lost 6 bases, the J end lost 0 bases, and 3 bases lay between the germline ends. This CDR3 region has 11 residues. As DNA, the CDR3 is TGCGCCAGCAGCCCCTCCTACGAGCAGTACTTC. It codes for CASSPSYEQYF.

The V and J genes are TRBV27 and TRBJ1-4; 9 nucleotides line up with TRBD1. CDR1 and CDR2 (germline): MNHEY, SMNVEV (reference sequence). The CDR3 spans 16 residues. V lost 5 bases, J lost 5 bases, and 9 bases stayed unmatched. CDR3 amino acids: CASSTYAGTGNEKLFF. The CDR3 DNA sequence: TGTGCCAGCAGTACATACGCCGGGACAGGGAATGAAAAACTGTTTTTT.